The 12 T cell receptor beta chains presented below share a single source sample, sequenced in a study of blood T cell repertoires in COVID-19. Using immunoSEQ multiplex PCR, the repertoire was profiled, and TCRdb retains in-frame clones only, with some absent. Of approximately 200,000 clones in the sample, around 85% were seen once. Sequencing was carried out using PBMCs or T cells enriched from blood (not recorded which). These receptors originate from a man aged 35 to 55 who had recovered from COVID-19.

This chain connects TRBV6-1 to TRBJ2-7, with D unclear. The V gene lost 2 bases and the J gene lost 2 bases, with 7 bases spanning the gap. Germline CDR1 reads MNHNS; CDR2 reads SASEGT. The CDR3 length is 13 residues. This chain's CDR3 is CASSETLTYEQYF. In DNA, the CDR3 is TGTGCCAGCAGTGAAACTCTTACCTACGAGCAGTACTTC.

This chain joins TRBV2 and TRBJ1-5; D is undetermined. The V and J ends lost 7 bases and 0 bases respectively, with 7 bases between them. The CDR3 runs 13 residues. Per germline, CDR1 SNHLY and CDR2 FYNNEI. The CDR3 loop reads CASKRDSNQPQHF. The CDR3, as DNA: TGTGCCAGCAAACGGGATAGCAATCAGCCCCAGCATTTT. Using reference TRBV2 and TRBJ1-5 for the parts outside the CDR3, the full variable domain is EPEVTQTPSHQVTQMGQEVILRCVPISNHLYFYWYRQILGQKVEFLVSFYNNEISEKSEIFDDQFSVERPDGSNFTLKIRSTKLEDSAMYFCASKRDSNQPQHFGDGTRLSIL.

This clone has just one count. The chain links TRBV28 to TRBJ2-7, with D possibly being TRBD1 (5 bases). Germline V gene sequence: CDR1 MDHEN, CDR2 SYDVKM. The CDR3 consists of 11 residues. The germline V and J ends were trimmed by 3 bases and 5 bases, with 5 bases remaining between them. CDR3 DNA sequence: TGTGCCAGCAGTTTGGGGCACGAGCAGTACTTC. This codes for CASSLGHEQYF.

This clone was counted a few times. This rearrangement joins TRBV12-3 or TRBV12-4 to TRBJ1-2, with D hard to call. The CDR3 has 13 residues. Trimming took 5 bases from V and 4 from J, leaving 11 bases between them. For the CDR3, the DNA is TGTGCCAGCAGTCTCCGGGATTCCTATGGCTACACCTTC. Amino acids: CASSLRDSYGYTF.

J is TRBJ1-6 and V is TRBV4-2, with D perhaps matching TRBD1 (5 bases). The V and J ends lost 0 bases and 10 bases respectively, with 13 bases between them. CDR1 is LGHNA and CDR2 is YNFKEQ in the germline V gene. The CDR3 totals 15 residues. The CDR3 nucleotides are TGTGCCAGCAGCCAAGATCGGCAGGGAAAGTCACCCCTCCACTTT. It is translated as CASSQDRQGKSPLHF.

The chain joins TRBV5-6 to TRBJ2-1; no definite D call. The CDR3 spans 14 residues. Trimming stripped 0 bases from V and 8 bases from J, with 12 bases between. CDR1 and CDR2 from the germline V gene are SGHDT and YYEEEE. CDR3 in amino acids: CASSLDSGVHEQFF. The CDR3 DNA sequence: TGTGCCAGCAGCTTGGATTCAGGCGTCCATGAGCAGTTCTTC.

V gene TRBV2 combines with J gene TRBJ2-7, with 9 bases that match TRBD1. CDR1 and CDR2 (germline): SNHLY, FYNNEI. The V segment lost 9 bases and the J segment 5 bases; nucleotides outside the gene matches: 5. The CDR3 length is 12 residues. In DNA, the CDR3 is TGTGCCAGGGGGACAGGGCACGACGAGCAGTACTTC. Its protein product is CARGTGHDEQYF.

The chain recombines TRBV19 with TRBJ2-5, with TRBD1 matching over 7 bases. With 11 bases clipped from V and 6 bases from J, the junction kept 15 bases outside the gene matches. The CDR3 contains 14 residues. Germline V gene lookup returns CDR1 LNHDA and CDR2 SQIVND (reference sequence). CDR3 DNA sequence: TGTGCCTTTCGCGGACAGGTTTGGGGTAAGACCCAGTACTTC. It is translated as CAFRGQVWGKTQYF.

The chain uses TRBV6-5 and TRBJ1-3, with TRBD1 as a possible D gene (5 bases). This CDR3 is 16 amino acids long. Germline V gives CDR1 MNHEY, CDR2 SVGAGI. V was cut by 2 bases and J by 0 bases, with 11 bases left in between. The CDR3: CASSYGAGNSGNTIYF. The CDR3 DNA is TGTGCCAGCAGTTACGGGGCAGGAAACTCTGGAAACACCATATATTTT.

The chain's CDR3 is CASSDAMGLQTYEQYF. The DNA of the CDR3 is TGTGCCAGCAGTGATGCGATGGGACTACAAACCTACGAGCAGTACTTC. This chain links TRBV2 with TRBJ2-7; 7 bases map to TRBD2. Germline V gives CDR1 SNHLY, CDR2 FYNNEI. The J segment lost 2 bases and the V segment lost 3 bases, leaving 10 bases of the junction unmatched. The CDR3 is 16 residues long.

The chain joins TRBV28 to TRBJ1-5; D is undetermined. The length of the CDR3 is 12 residues. The V end was cut by 2 bases, the J end by 10 bases, with 9 bases between. Germline values: CDR1 MDHEN, CDR2 SYDVKM. The CDR3 sequence is CASSLMSSPQHF. CDR3 bases: TGTGCCAGCAGTTTAATGTCTAGCCCCCAGCATTTT.

The chain uses TRBV24-1 and TRBJ2-3; 15 nucleotides line up with TRBD2. The germline gives CDR1 KGHDR, CDR2 SFDVKD. The CDR3 extends over 19 amino acids. V was clipped by 3 bases and J by 5 bases; unmatched bases: 11. In DNA, the CDR3 is TGTGCCACCAGTGATCCTTGGACTAGCGGGAGGGCCGGGGAAGATACGCAGTATTTT. Amino acids: CATSDPWTSGRAGEDTQYF.